This T cell receptor (beta chain) was captured by sequencing in a study of patients and donors after allogeneic stem cell transplantation. There are 14 residues in the CDR3. Germline V lookup: CDR1 DFQATT, CDR2 SNEGSKA (reference sequence). The ends lost 6 bases at V and 7 bases at J; junction bases unmatched: 7. TCRdb processed the RT-PCR reads anew with MiXCR; each CDR3 protein has one entry. The table has around 160,000 distinct CDR3 sequences, approximately 28% seen once; the top ten hold less than 3.5%. The chain carries TRBV20-1 and TRBJ2-7; TRBD2 matches 15 bases. Sequencing was done on a sample of blood, either unsorted or a sorted T cell fraction (not recorded which). This TCR came from a human donor who was either an allogeneic HSCT recipient or a stem cell or donor lymphocyte infusion donor (not recorded which). It is not recorded whose cells these are; they may come from a transplant donor. The CDR3 region has the DNA TGCAGTGCCCTACCCGGACTAGCGGGGGGGGAGCAGTACTTC. Translated: CSALPGLAGGEQYF.